This T cell receptor beta chain comes out of a study of control samples from healthy donors and cancer patients (dated by TCRdb to the early 2020s). This clone was recorded only once. Its antigen is still unknown. One base away there is no much larger clone; base qualities are not given. The library was generated by the immunoSEQ multiplex PCR assay. In TCRdb, the immuneACCESS table is reduced to in-frame sequences with V and J assigned. These tables do not hold every clone; where another copy was compared, an unresolved V gene accounts for under half, and the others remain unexplained. In all, the sample holds about 120,000 clones, and approximately 90% of those were seen once. Of the sample, approximately 1.1% is held by the ten largest clones. The receptor comes from a woman aged 45-60 years with colorectal cancer. Sequencing used PBMCs.

The DNA reads TGTGCCAGCAGCCCGAACGGTGGGGGCGGGACCTACGGCACAGATACGCAGTATTTT. This codes for CASSPNGGGGTYGTDTQYF. This receptor chain uses TRBV7-2 and TRBJ2-3, with the D gene possibly TRBD1 or TRBD2, each one fitting 6 bases. The CDR3 runs 19 amino acids, cysteine and phenylalanine included. Only CDR3 DNA is held: 57 bases, read in frame from base 1. Trimming at the junction amounts to 5 bases on V and 1 base on J, and the germline ends lie 25 bases apart. CDR1 and CDR2, looked up from the germline V gene, are SGHTA and FQGNSA.